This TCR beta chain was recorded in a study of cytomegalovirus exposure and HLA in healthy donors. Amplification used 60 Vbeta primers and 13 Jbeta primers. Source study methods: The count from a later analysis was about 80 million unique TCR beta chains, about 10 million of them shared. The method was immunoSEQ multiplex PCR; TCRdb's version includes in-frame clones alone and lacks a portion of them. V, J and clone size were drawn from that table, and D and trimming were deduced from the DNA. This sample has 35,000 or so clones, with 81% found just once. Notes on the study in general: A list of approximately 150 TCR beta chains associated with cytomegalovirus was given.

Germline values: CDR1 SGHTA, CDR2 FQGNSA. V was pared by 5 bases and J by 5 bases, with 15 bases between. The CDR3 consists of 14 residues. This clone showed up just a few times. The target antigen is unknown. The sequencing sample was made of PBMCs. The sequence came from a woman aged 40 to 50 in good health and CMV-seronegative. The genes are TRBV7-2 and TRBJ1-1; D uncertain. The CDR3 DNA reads TGTGCCAGCAGCCAAGGGAGGGTTTGGACTGAAGCTTTCTTT. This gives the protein CASSQGRVWTEAFF.